The rows below give T cell receptor beta chains drawn from one sample of a study of blood T cell repertoires in COVID-19. The table came from immunoSEQ multiplex PCR; TCRdb's copy has only in-frame clones and leaves some out. Among some 250,000 clones listed, roughly 80% were seen once. The sequencing input was peripheral blood. The receptors come from a woman aged 60-70 years with active or convalescent COVID-19. CDR3s include the opening cysteine and the closing phenylalanine or tryptophan. The D gene is left open where the match is weak. Clone size is stated in some rows and not others, as once, few, many or a class when expanded.

d_call: .
j_call: TRBJ1-2
v_call: TRBV28
clone_size: .
cdr3_nt: TGTGCCAGCACCAATAGGCGGGGCTACACCTTC
cdr3_aa: CASTNRRGYTF

d_call: TRBD1
j_call: TRBJ1-1
v_call: TRBV30
clone_size: .
cdr3_nt: TGTGCCTGGAGTGTCTCGGGACAGGGGATCGGAACTGAAGCTTTCTTT
cdr3_aa: CAWSVSGQGIGTEAFF

d_call: .
j_call: TRBJ1-2
v_call: TRBV6-2/TRBV6-3
clone_size: .
cdr3_nt: TGTGCCAGCAGCCCCGGACAGTCCTCTAACTATGGCTACACCTTC
cdr3_aa: CASSPGQSSNYGYTF

d_call: .
j_call: TRBJ2-2
v_call: TRBV2
clone_size: .
cdr3_nt: TGTGCCAGCAGGTACTACACCGGGGAGCTGTTTTTT
cdr3_aa: CASRYYTGELFF

d_call: TRBD1
j_call: TRBJ1-1
v_call: TRBV7-9
clone_size: .
cdr3_nt: TGTGCCAGCAGCTCCCAGGGGGAGACTGAAGCTTTCTTT
cdr3_aa: CASSSQGETEAFF

d_call: TRBD1
j_call: TRBJ1-4
v_call: TRBV13
clone_size: .
cdr3_nt: TGTGCCAGCAGCCCTAGAGGGGGCTCTAATGAAAAACTGTTTTTT
cdr3_aa: CASSPRGGSNEKLFF

d_call: .
j_call: TRBJ1-6
v_call: TRBV9
clone_size: .
cdr3_nt: TGTGCCAGCAGCGGGAGCAATTCACCCCTCCACTTT
cdr3_aa: CASSGSNSPLHF

d_call: TRBD2
j_call: TRBJ2-7
v_call: TRBV3-1/TRBV3-2
clone_size: .
cdr3_nt: TGTGCCAGCAGCCAAGTGGCGGGGGGGCATGAGCAGTACTTC
cdr3_aa: CASSQVAGGHEQYF

d_call: .
j_call: TRBJ2-7
v_call: TRBV6-1
clone_size: .
cdr3_nt: TGTGCCAGCAGTGACCTCTACGAGCAGTACTTC
cdr3_aa: CASSDLYEQYF

d_call: .
j_call: TRBJ1-2
v_call: TRBV7-9
clone_size: .
cdr3_nt: TGTGCCAGCAGCCCCGGAGCGGGCATCTATGGCTACACCTTC
cdr3_aa: CASSPGAGIYGYTF

d_call: .
j_call: TRBJ1-2
v_call: TRBV6-5
clone_size: .
cdr3_nt: TGTGCCAGCAGTATACAGGCCAACTATGGCTACACCTTC
cdr3_aa: CASSIQANYGYTF

d_call: TRBD2
j_call: TRBJ2-7
v_call: TRBV11-2
clone_size: .
cdr3_nt: TGTGCCAGCAAGTCCGGCGGGGGGGGCCTGATCGAGCAGTACTTC
cdr3_aa: CASKSGGGGLIEQYF

d_call: TRBD1
j_call: TRBJ2-2
v_call: TRBV4-2
clone_size: .
cdr3_nt: TGTGCCAGCAGCCAAGGACAGGGTGGAACCGGGGAGCTGTTTTTT
cdr3_aa: CASSQGQGGTGELFF

d_call: .
j_call: TRBJ2-3
v_call: TRBV6-2/TRBV6-3
clone_size: many
cdr3_nt: TGTGCCAGCAGTTACTCTCTAGCGGATACGCAGTATTTT
cdr3_aa: CASSYSLADTQYF

d_call: .
j_call: TRBJ2-7
v_call: TRBV2
clone_size: .
cdr3_nt: TGTGCCAGCAGTGAAAGCCTCGAGCAGTACTTC
cdr3_aa: CASSESLEQYF

d_call: TRBD1
j_call: TRBJ1-6
v_call: TRBV15
clone_size: .
cdr3_nt: TGTGCCACCAGCAGAACCACAGGGGGCGGACATTCACCCCTCCACTTT
cdr3_aa: CATSRTTGGGHSPLHF

d_call: TRBD2
j_call: TRBJ2-3
v_call: TRBV6-2/TRBV6-3
clone_size: .
cdr3_nt: TGTGCCAGCAGTTTGAGCGGGGTCACAGATACGCAGTATTTT
cdr3_aa: CASSLSGVTDTQYF

d_call: TRBD1
j_call: TRBJ2-1
v_call: TRBV15
clone_size: few
cdr3_nt: TGTGCCACCAGCAGAGATGGGACAGACTACAATGAGCAGTTCTTC
cdr3_aa: CATSRDGTDYNEQFF

d_call: .
j_call: TRBJ2-1
v_call: TRBV5-1
clone_size: .
cdr3_nt: TGCGCCAGCAGCTTTGATACCGGGACGGGGGACAATGAGCAGTTCTTC
cdr3_aa: CASSFDTGTGDNEQFF

d_call: TRBD2
j_call: TRBJ2-4
v_call: TRBV23-1
clone_size: .
cdr3_nt: TGCGCCAGCAGTCAATCCCGGATAGCGGGGGGATTAAACATTCAGTACTTC
cdr3_aa: CASSQSRIAGGLNIQYF

d_call: .
j_call: TRBJ2-3
v_call: TRBV6-1
clone_size: .
cdr3_nt: TGTGCCAGCAGTGAATTGGGGGGAAAGGCAGATACGCAGTATTTT
cdr3_aa: CASSELGGKADTQYF

d_call: .
j_call: TRBJ1-5
v_call: TRBV6-5
clone_size: .
cdr3_nt: TGTGCCAGCAATATCCCCGGCGGGGCAGGTCAGCCCCAGCATTTT
cdr3_aa: CASNIPGGAGQPQHF

d_call: .
j_call: TRBJ1-6
v_call: TRBV30
clone_size: .
cdr3_nt: TGTGCCTGGAGGGGTCCAGGAAGTTCACCCCTCCACTTT
cdr3_aa: CAWRGPGSSPLHF

d_call: TRBD1
j_call: TRBJ1-1
v_call: TRBV28
clone_size: .
cdr3_nt: TGTGCCAGCAGCCCCGCCGGGACAGGGGCGCACACTGAAGCTTTCTTT
cdr3_aa: CASSPAGTGAHTEAFF

d_call: TRBD1
j_call: TRBJ2-7
v_call: TRBV4-3
clone_size: .
cdr3_nt: TGCGCCAGCAGCCAAGACAGGGGGCCCTCCTACGAGCAGTACTTC
cdr3_aa: CASSQDRGPSYEQYF

d_call: .
j_call: TRBJ1-1
v_call: TRBV21-1
clone_size: .
cdr3_nt: TGTGCCAGCAGCAAAGAGGTAGAGGGCCCCTACACTGAAGCTTTCTTT
cdr3_aa: CASSKEVEGPYTEAFF

d_call: .
j_call: TRBJ2-7
v_call: TRBV7-2
clone_size: .
cdr3_nt: TGTGCCAGCAGCTTAGCATCGGTATTCGGCAGAACAGACGAGCAGTACTTC
cdr3_aa: CASSLASVFGRTDEQYF

d_call: .
j_call: TRBJ1-2
v_call: TRBV4-1
clone_size: .
cdr3_nt: TGCGCCAGCAGCCAGGGGACGGGACTTTATGGCTACACCTTC
cdr3_aa: CASSQGTGLYGYTF

d_call: .
j_call: TRBJ2-3
v_call: TRBV6-1
clone_size: .
cdr3_nt: TGTGCCAGCAGTGGGGCCGTGACAGAAAGCACAGATACGCAGTATTTT
cdr3_aa: CASSGAVTESTDTQYF

d_call: .
j_call: TRBJ1-5
v_call: TRBV29-1
clone_size: .
cdr3_nt: TGCAGCGTACGGACAGATAGCAATCAGCCCCAGCATTTT
cdr3_aa: CSVRTDSNQPQHF

d_call: .
j_call: TRBJ2-1
v_call: TRBV7-3
clone_size: .
cdr3_nt: TGTGCCAGCAGCTTACCGGGGAGCAATGAGCAGTTCTTC
cdr3_aa: CASSLPGSNEQFF

d_call: .
j_call: TRBJ2-4
v_call: TRBV18
clone_size: .
cdr3_nt: TGTGCCAGCTCACCCACCGGGGTGGGGAACATTCAGTACTTC
cdr3_aa: CASSPTGVGNIQYF

d_call: .
j_call: TRBJ1-6
v_call: TRBV5-1
clone_size: .
cdr3_nt: TGCGCCAGCAGCTTGTTGGGACTTACGCCTTCACCCCTCCACTTT
cdr3_aa: CASSLLGLTPSPLHF

d_call: .
j_call: TRBJ1-6
v_call: TRBV9
clone_size: .
cdr3_nt: TGTGCCAGCCCGGTCCCAACCCTCCACTTT
cdr3_aa: CASPVPTLHF

d_call: TRBD2
j_call: TRBJ2-6
v_call: TRBV6-2/TRBV6-3
clone_size: .
cdr3_nt: TGTGCCAGCAGCCTCGGACTAGCGGGGCGGGTCTCTGGGGCCAACGTCCTGACTTTC
cdr3_aa: CASSLGLAGRVSGANVLTF

d_call: TRBD1
j_call: TRBJ2-7
v_call: TRBV6-5
clone_size: .
cdr3_nt: TGTGCCAGCCGGGACAGCGGATCCGAGCAGTACTTC
cdr3_aa: CASRDSGSEQYF

d_call: TRBD1
j_call: TRBJ2-2
v_call: TRBV27
clone_size: .
cdr3_nt: TGTGCCAGCAGTTTCGACAGGGCCACCGGGGAGCTGTTTTTT
cdr3_aa: CASSFDRATGELFF

d_call: .
j_call: TRBJ1-1
v_call: TRBV27
clone_size: .
cdr3_nt: TGTGCCAGCAGTCCCCGGGACAATGAAGCTTTCTTT
cdr3_aa: CASSPRDNEAFF

d_call: .
j_call: TRBJ2-3
v_call: TRBV6-2/TRBV6-3
clone_size: .
cdr3_nt: TGTGCCAGCAGTTACGCGGGGGCAGACACAGATACGCAGTATTTT
cdr3_aa: CASSYAGADTDTQYF

d_call: TRBD1
j_call: TRBJ1-5
v_call: TRBV6-5
clone_size: once
cdr3_nt: TGTGCCAGCAGGGGACAGGGAGGTGGCAATCAGCCCCAGCATTTT
cdr3_aa: CASRGQGGGNQPQHF

d_call: TRBD2
j_call: TRBJ2-1
v_call: TRBV7-2
clone_size: .
cdr3_nt: TGTGCCAACAGCGGGGGGGCCCACAATGAGCAGTTCTTC
cdr3_aa: CANSGGAHNEQFF

d_call: TRBD2
j_call: TRBJ2-7
v_call: TRBV5-1
clone_size: .
cdr3_nt: TGCGCCAGCAGCTTGGATGCTGGCGGGGGTTCCTACGAGCAGTACTTC
cdr3_aa: CASSLDAGGGSYEQYF

d_call: TRBD1
j_call: TRBJ1-2
v_call: TRBV7-9
clone_size: .
cdr3_nt: TGTGCCAGCAGCTTTACCTCGACAGGGGTTAAGGATGGCTACACCTTC
cdr3_aa: CASSFTSTGVKDGYTF

d_call: .
j_call: TRBJ1-5
v_call: TRBV27
clone_size: .
cdr3_nt: TGTGCCAGCAGTCGGATGGGGGAGGGGTATCAGCCCCAGCATTTT
cdr3_aa: CASSRMGEGYQPQHF

d_call: .
j_call: TRBJ1-1
v_call: TRBV3-1/TRBV3-2
clone_size: .
cdr3_nt: TGTGCCAGCAGCCAAGCACAGGTCGAGACTTTCTTT
cdr3_aa: CASSQAQVETFF

d_call: .
j_call: TRBJ2-2
v_call: TRBV21-1
clone_size: once
cdr3_nt: TGTGCCAGCGCCATAGACAGGGGGCAGTTATCGAACACCGGGGAGCTGTTTTTT
cdr3_aa: CASAIDRGQLSNTGELFF

d_call: .
j_call: TRBJ1-2
v_call: TRBV11-2
clone_size: .
cdr3_nt: TGTGCCAGCAGCAAGGGGGGGGCCTATGGCTACACCTTC
cdr3_aa: CASSKGGAYGYTF

d_call: .
j_call: TRBJ1-2
v_call: TRBV19
clone_size: .
cdr3_nt: TGTGCCAGTAGTATCCCCGGGTATCACTATGGCTACACCTTC
cdr3_aa: CASSIPGYHYGYTF

d_call: TRBD1
j_call: TRBJ2-1
v_call: TRBV10-1
clone_size: .
cdr3_nt: TGCGCCAGCAGCGCCGGGACAGATTACAATGAGCAGTTCTTC
cdr3_aa: CASSAGTDYNEQFF

d_call: TRBD1
j_call: TRBJ2-7
v_call: TRBV7-3
clone_size: few
cdr3_nt: TGTGCCAGCAGCTCGGACAGGGGATACGAGCAGTACTTC
cdr3_aa: CASSSDRGYEQYF